What follows is one T cell receptor (beta chain) and its context. The sample comes from a study of blood T cell repertoires in COVID-19. Background on the study: T cells, B-cell-depleted T cells, or PBMCs supplied cDNA or gDNA.

Deletions cut 5 bases from V and 2 bases from J, with 21 bases between. CDR1 SGHTA and CDR2 FQGNSA come from the germline V gene. The CDR3 sequence is 17 residues long. In the original analysis: How many nucleated cells were present was estimated from reference gene primer amplification. The protocol was immunoSEQ multiplex PCR, while the TCRdb copy is restricted to in-frame clones and leaves out a portion. V, J and clone size were drawn from that table, and D and trimming were deduced from the DNA. Here the sample spans fewer than 250,000 clones, around 85% being singletons. Ages ranged from about 18 to 89 years, with residence in around 24 US areas. Each participant's cohort was designated according to participant-reported clinical history.

This chain connects TRBV7-2 to TRBJ1-2, with D possibly matching TRBD1 (5 bases). The clonotype comes from a woman aged 45-65 years with acute COVID-19. The sample consisted of PBMCs or T cells enriched from blood (not recorded which). This chain's CDR3 is CASSQTPGGEGNYGYTF. CDR3 DNA sequence: TGTGCCAGCAGCCAAACCCCTGGGGGGGAAGGAAACTATGGCTACACCTTC.